The sequence of this T cell receptor beta chain was determined in a study of T-cell memory formation after mild COVID-19. Study-level findings and limits: Day 15 to 85 contracting clones showed balanced CD4/CD8; later expanders leaned CD4+.

The table lists this clonotype with many counts. As yet, its antigen is unknown. Sequence at one end of the junction differs from germline and may be a read error. TCRdb fed the 5' RACE reads into MiXCR, producing one record per CDR3 protein. The sample has 350,000 to 450,000 distinct CDR3 sequences, about 24% seen once. This CDR3 is 15 amino acids long. In germline, CDR1 is SQVTM, CDR2 ANQGSEA. The clonotype originates from an adult woman who had mild COVID-19 (a few samples of this study predate the infection). Cell type and time point are not known. This chain connects TRBV29-1 to TRBJ1-6; 9 bases agree with TRBD1. Sequences were obtained from PBMCs or a T cell subset sorted from them (not recorded which). For the CDR3, the DNA is TGCAGCGTTAAAGACAGGGGGGCCGATAATTCACCCCTCCACTTT. Translating it yields CSVKDRGADNSPLHF.